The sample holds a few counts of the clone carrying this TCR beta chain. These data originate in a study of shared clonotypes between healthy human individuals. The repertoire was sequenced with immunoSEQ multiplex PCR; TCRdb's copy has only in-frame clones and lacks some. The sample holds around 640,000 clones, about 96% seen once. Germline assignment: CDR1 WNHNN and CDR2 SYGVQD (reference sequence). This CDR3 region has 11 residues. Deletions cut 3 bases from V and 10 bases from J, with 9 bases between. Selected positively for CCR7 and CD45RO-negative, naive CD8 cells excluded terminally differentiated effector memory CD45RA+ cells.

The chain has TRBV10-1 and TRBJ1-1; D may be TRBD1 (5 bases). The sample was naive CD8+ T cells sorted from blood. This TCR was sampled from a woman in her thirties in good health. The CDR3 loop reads CASSDGQGAFF. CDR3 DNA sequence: TGCGCCAGCAGTGATGGGCAGGGAGCTTTCTTT.